This T cell receptor (beta chain) was profiled in a study of blood T cell repertoires in COVID-19. About the study: PBMCs, B-cell-depleted T cells, or T cells were the source of the cDNA or gDNA that made up the material.

The CDR3 sequence is 14 residues long. V lost 3 bases, J lost 2 bases, and 9 bases lay in between. Germline V gene lookup returns CDR1 MNHNS and CDR2 SASEGT. Original methodology: Estimates of nucleated cell counts were drawn from the amplification of reference gene primers. Method: immunoSEQ multiplex PCR; TCRdb's copy keeps in-frame clones and lacks some. V and J calls plus clone size are reproduced from that table; the DNA served to infer D and trimming. This repertoire shows about 160,000 clones, approximately 82% found once; its top ten account for approximately 6.8%. The source is a middle-aged woman with COVID-19, enrolled during active disease. The chain links TRBV6-1 to TRBJ2-3; possibly TRBD1 for D (5 bases). Sequences were obtained from peripheral blood. The CDR3 nucleotides are TGTGCCAGCAGTGACAGGGTCTTCACAGATACGCAGTATTTT. Translation gives CASSDRVFTDTQYF.